Sequencing of this TCR beta chain was carried out in a study of response to subunit inactivated influenza vaccine. This clonotype was found a few times. In TCRdb, the RT-PCR reads were re-called with MiXCR into one record per CDR3 protein. The sample has more than 600,000 distinct CDR3 sequences, approximately 17% seen once. The germline gives CDR1 SEHNR, CDR2 FQNEAQ (reference sequence). V gave up 6 bases and J gave up 5 bases; unmatched junction bases: 6. This CDR3 region has 14 residues. J is TRBJ2-7 and V is TRBV7-9; TRBD2 agrees at 11 bases. Sequenced here: PBMCs from blood, sampled 5 days after vaccination. This receptor was obtained from a man in his forties or fifties who received an inactivated influenza vaccine. CDR3 nucleotides: TGTGCCAGCAGGGAGACTAGCGGGAAGAACGAGCAGTACTTC. This sequence encodes CASRETSGKNEQYF.